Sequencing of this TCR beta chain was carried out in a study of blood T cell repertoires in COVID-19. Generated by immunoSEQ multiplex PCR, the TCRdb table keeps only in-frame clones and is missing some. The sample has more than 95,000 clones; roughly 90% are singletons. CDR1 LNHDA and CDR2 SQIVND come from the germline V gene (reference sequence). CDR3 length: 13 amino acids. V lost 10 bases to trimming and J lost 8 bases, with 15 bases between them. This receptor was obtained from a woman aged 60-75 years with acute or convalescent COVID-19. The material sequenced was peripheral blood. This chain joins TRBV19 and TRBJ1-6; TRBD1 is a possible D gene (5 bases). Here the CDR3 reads CATRGGVYSPLHF. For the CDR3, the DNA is TGTGCCACCCGGGGGGGGGTTTATTCACCCCTCCACTTT.